Listed below are T cell receptor beta chains from one sample, sequenced in a study of T cell responses to AZD1222 COVID-19 vaccine. The repertoire was sequenced with immunoSEQ multiplex PCR; TCRdb's copy has only in-frame clones and lacks some. The sample consists of 85,000 to 90,000 clones, more than 75% of them appearing once. Source: peripheral blood, taken on day 0 of AZD1222 vaccination. The receptor set was obtained from an adult in good health. Each CDR3 is given with its conserved first and last residue. The order of the fields is D gene, clone size, V gene, CDR3 length, J gene, CDR3 protein, CDR3 DNA. A D gene is named only where the DNA matches it firmly. Rows may omit the clone size; those that give it use once, few, many or a size class.

D: NA
size: NA
V: TRBV10-3
length: 16
J: TRBJ2-2
CDR3: CAISEPQLGGPGELFF
DNA: TGTGCCATCAGTGAGCCCCAGTTGGGGGGCCCCGGGGAGCTGTTTTTT

D: NA
size: NA
V: TRBV7-9
length: 10
J: TRBJ2-4
CDR3: CASGTDIQYF
DNA: TGTGCCAGTGGTACGGACATTCAGTACTTC

D: NA
size: few
V: TRBV23-1
length: 18
J: TRBJ2-7
CDR3: CASRRPGHKGHPAIQQYF
DNA: TGCGCCAGCAGGCGCCCGGGACACAAGGGACACCCTGCTATCCAGCAGTACTTC

D: NA
size: NA
V: TRBV28
length: 16
J: TRBJ1-5
CDR3: CASSHPGRGLNQPQHF
DNA: TGTGCCAGCAGTCATCCCGGGCGTGGTCTCAATCAGCCCCAGCATTTT

D: NA
size: NA
V: TRBV6-5
length: 14
J: TRBJ1-1
CDR3: CASSREGMNTEAFF
DNA: TGTGCCAGCAGTCGGGAGGGCATGAACACTGAAGCTTTCTTT

D: NA
size: NA
V: TRBV19
length: 14
J: TRBJ1-4
CDR3: CASRASDANEKLFF
DNA: TGTGCCAGTCGTGCGTCGGACGCTAATGAAAAACTGTTTTTT

D: NA
size: NA
V: TRBV2
length: 15
J: TRBJ2-5
CDR3: CASSELQVGRETQYF
DNA: TGTGCCAGCAGTGAACTGCAGGTGGGGCGGGAGACCCAGTACTTC

D: NA
size: NA
V: TRBV25-1
length: 14
J: TRBJ1-1
CDR3: CASSAQGQYTEAFF
DNA: TGTGCCAGCAGTGCCCAGGGGCAATACACTGAAGCTTTCTTT

D: NA
size: NA
V: TRBV6-5
length: 15
J: TRBJ2-4
CDR3: CASSTRDLAKNIQYF
DNA: TGTGCCAGCAGTACACGGGATCTAGCCAAAAACATTCAGTACTTC

D: NA
size: NA
V: TRBV6-5
length: 11
J: TRBJ1-4
CDR3: CASSRDQGMRF
DNA: TGTGCCAGCAGTAGAGACCAGGGTATGCGTTTT

D: NA
size: NA
V: TRBV7-9
length: 15
J: TRBJ1-2
CDR3: CASSTTLTADYGYTF
DNA: TGTGCCAGCAGCACCACCCTGACGGCGGACTATGGCTACACCTTC

D: TRBD1
size: NA
V: TRBV19
length: 15
J: TRBJ1-6
CDR3: CASRQDRGLNSPLHF
DNA: TGTGCCAGTAGGCAGGACAGGGGGCTAAATTCACCCCTCCACTTT

D: TRBD2
size: NA
V: TRBV19
length: 17
J: TRBJ2-3
CDR3: CASSIQGLAGGQNTQYF
DNA: TGTGCCAGTAGTATTCAGGGACTAGCGGGGGGGCAGAATACGCAGTATTTT

D: NA
size: NA
V: TRBV3-1/TRBV3-2
length: 13
J: TRBJ1-5
CDR3: CASSLGQTQPQHF
DNA: TGTGCCAGCAGCCTTGGACAAACTCAGCCCCAGCATTTT

D: NA
size: once
V: TRBV28
length: 11
J: TRBJ1-1
CDR3: CASSPPGEAFF
DNA: TGTGCCAGCAGTCCCCCCGGTGAAGCTTTCTTT

D: NA
size: NA
V: TRBV6-5
length: 15
J: TRBJ1-4
CDR3: CASKAGPWANEKLFF
DNA: TGTGCCAGCAAGGCGGGGCCCTGGGCTAATGAAAAACTGTTTTTT

D: TRBD1
size: NA
V: TRBV5-1
length: 14
J: TRBJ2-7
CDR3: CASGSLQGSDEQYF
DNA: TGCGCCAGCGGGTCGCTACAGGGGTCTGACGAGCAGTACTTC

D: NA
size: NA
V: TRBV19
length: 13
J: TRBJ1-1
CDR3: CASSIQGLDEAFF
DNA: TGTGCCAGTAGTATACAGGGACTGGATGAAGCTTTCTTT

D: TRBD2
size: NA
V: TRBV9
length: 13
J: TRBJ2-7
CDR3: CASSVGGGSEQYF
DNA: TGTGCCAGCAGCGTAGGCGGGGGATCCGAGCAGTACTTC

D: TRBD1
size: NA
V: TRBV4-1
length: 14
J: TRBJ1-2
CDR3: CASSHLGTGNGYTF
DNA: TGCGCCAGCAGCCACTTAGGGACAGGGAATGGCTACACCTTC

D: NA
size: NA
V: TRBV6-5
length: 14
J: TRBJ2-5
CDR3: CASTPSLGPETQYF
DNA: TGTGCCAGCACTCCCTCTTTGGGACCAGAGACCCAGTACTTC

D: TRBD2
size: NA
V: TRBV10-2
length: 14
J: TRBJ2-3
CDR3: CASSGEREADTQYF
DNA: TGCGCCAGCAGTGGTGAGCGGGAGGCAGATACGCAGTATTTT

D: NA
size: NA
V: TRBV25-1
length: 15
J: TRBJ2-2
CDR3: CAAGGPGANTGELFF
DNA: TGTGCCGCCGGGGGTCCAGGCGCGAACACCGGGGAGCTGTTTTTT

D: NA
size: NA
V: TRBV5-5
length: 15
J: TRBJ1-5
CDR3: CASSLVWGINQPQHF
DNA: TGTGCCAGCAGCTTGGTATGGGGGATAAATCAGCCCCAGCATTTT

D: TRBD2
size: NA
V: TRBV7-2
length: 18
J: TRBJ2-7
CDR3: CASRLAGTSGVPPLEQYF
DNA: TGTGCCAGCAGGCTCGCCGGGACTAGCGGGGTACCCCCCCTCGAGCAGTACTTC

D: NA
size: NA
V: TRBV2
length: 15
J: TRBJ1-2
CDR3: CARTTMGGTIYGYTF
DNA: TGTGCCAGGACTACCATGGGGGGTACGATCTATGGCTACACCTTC

D: TRBD1
size: NA
V: TRBV29-1
length: 13
J: TRBJ2-7
CDR3: CSVEAGTAYEQYF
DNA: TGCAGCGTTGAGGCCGGGACAGCCTACGAGCAGTACTTC

D: NA
size: NA
V: TRBV11-2
length: 15
J: TRBJ1-5
CDR3: CASSIAGGSNQPQHF
DNA: TGTGCCAGCAGCATTGCCGGGGGTAGCAATCAGCCCCAGCATTTT

D: NA
size: once
V: TRBV6-1
length: 10
J: TRBJ2-7
CDR3: CASSDYEQYF
DNA: TGTGCCAGCAGTGACTACGAGCAGTACTTC

D: TRBD2
size: NA
V: TRBV19
length: 11
J: TRBJ2-1
CDR3: CASSTLAEQFF
DNA: TGTGCCAGTAGTACACTAGCGGAGCAGTTCTTC

D: NA
size: NA
V: TRBV15
length: 15
J: TRBJ2-5
CDR3: CATSRDWGTLETQYF
DNA: TGTGCCACCAGCAGAGATTGGGGGACATTGGAGACCCAGTACTTC

D: NA
size: once
V: TRBV7-6
length: 15
J: TRBJ2-2
CDR3: CASSPSQGNTGELFF
DNA: TGTGCCAGCAGCCCGTCACAGGGTAACACCGGGGAGCTGTTTTTT

D: NA
size: NA
V: TRBV5-1
length: 17
J: TRBJ1-4
CDR3: CASSLVGGGKNREKLFF
DNA: TGCGCCAGCAGCTTGGTAGGCGGGGGCAAGAACCGTGAAAAACTGTTTTTT

D: NA
size: NA
V: TRBV6-2/TRBV6-3
length: 15
J: TRBJ1-4
CDR3: CASSYFGSAGEKLFF
DNA: TGTGCCAGCAGTTACTTTGGGTCCGCGGGGGAAAAACTGTTTTTT

D: TRBD1
size: NA
V: TRBV18
length: 16
J: TRBJ2-7
CDR3: CASSRTTGTGTYEQYF
DNA: TGTGCCAGCTCACGGACCACCGGGACAGGGACCTACGAGCAGTACTTC

D: TRBD1
size: NA
V: TRBV19
length: 14
J: TRBJ2-7
CDR3: CASSVTGDLSEQYF
DNA: TGTGCCAGTAGTGTTACAGGGGATTTAAGCGAGCAGTACTTC

D: TRBD1
size: NA
V: TRBV9
length: 17
J: TRBJ2-3
CDR3: CASSVDPGTGTRDTQYF
DNA: TGTGCCAGCAGCGTAGACCCCGGGACAGGGACAAGAGATACGCAGTATTTT

D: TRBD2
size: NA
V: TRBV6-5
length: 15
J: TRBJ2-1
CDR3: CASKGVLAVNNEQFF
DNA: TGTGCCAGCAAAGGGGTACTAGCGGTGAACAATGAGCAGTTCTTC

D: TRBD2
size: NA
V: TRBV6-2/TRBV6-3
length: 17
J: TRBJ2-5
CDR3: CASSYLGTSGVRETQYF
DNA: TGTGCCAGCAGTTACCTTGGGACTAGCGGGGTCCGGGAGACCCAGTACTTC

D: NA
size: NA
V: TRBV9
length: 14
J: TRBJ1-5
CDR3: CASSAEEGLQPQHF
DNA: TGTGCCAGCAGCGCGGAGGAGGGCCTACAGCCCCAGCATTTT

D: TRBD1
size: NA
V: TRBV6-1
length: 14
J: TRBJ1-1
CDR3: CASSDPGGFSEAFF
DNA: TGTGCCAGCAGTGATCCAGGGGGCTTCTCTGAAGCTTTCTTT